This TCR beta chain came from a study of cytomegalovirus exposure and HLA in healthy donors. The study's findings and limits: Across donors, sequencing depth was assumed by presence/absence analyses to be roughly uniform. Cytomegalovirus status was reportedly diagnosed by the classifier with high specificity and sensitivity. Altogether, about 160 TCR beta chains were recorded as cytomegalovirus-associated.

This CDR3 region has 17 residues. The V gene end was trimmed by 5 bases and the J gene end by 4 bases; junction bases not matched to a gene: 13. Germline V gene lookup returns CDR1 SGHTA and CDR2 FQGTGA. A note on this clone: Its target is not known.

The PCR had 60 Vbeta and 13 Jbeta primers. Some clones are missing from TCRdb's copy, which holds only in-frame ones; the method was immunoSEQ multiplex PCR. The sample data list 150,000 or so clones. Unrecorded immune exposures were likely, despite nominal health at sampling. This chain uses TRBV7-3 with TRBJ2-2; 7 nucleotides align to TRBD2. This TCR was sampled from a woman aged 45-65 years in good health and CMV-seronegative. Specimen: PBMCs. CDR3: CASSPNAGLGSTGELFF. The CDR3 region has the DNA TGTGCCAGCAGCCCAAACGCAGGACTAGGCAGCACCGGGGAGCTGTTTTTT. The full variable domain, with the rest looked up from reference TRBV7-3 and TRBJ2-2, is GAGVSQTPSNKVTEKGKYVELRCDPISGHTALYWYRQSLGQGPEFLIYFQGTGAADDSGLPNDRFFAVRPEGSVSTLKIQRTERGDSAVYLCASSPNAGLGSTGELFFGEGSRLTVL.